The rows below give T cell receptor beta chains drawn from one sample of a study of response to subunit inactivated influenza vaccine. MiXCR, applied by TCRdb to the RT-PCR reads, yields one record per CDR3 protein. The table records 710,000 or so distinct CDR3 sequences, more than 15% of them present only once. The starting material was PBMCs from blood, obtained less than 13 days after vaccination. The origin of the receptors is a man aged 50-60 years who received an inactivated influenza vaccine. CDR3s include the opening cysteine and the closing phenylalanine or tryptophan. Each record gives: V gene, CDR3 length, clone size, J gene, D gene, CDR3 DNA, CDR3 protein. D genes are given only for firm matches. Size tells how often a clone was seen (once, few, many) or the class of an expanded clone, and some rows leave it out.

TRBV20-1	14	many	TRBJ1-2	NA	TGCAGTGCAGGGACCGACCGATCCAACTATGGCTACACCTTC	CSAGTDRSNYGYTF
TRBV5-1	16	NA	TRBJ1-4	NA	TGCGCCAGCAGCTTGTTCCCGACCGTGCTAGGTGAAAAACTGTTTTTT	CASSLFPTVLGEKLFF
TRBV12-3/TRBV12-4	15	many	TRBJ2-2	TRBD2	TGTGCCAGCAGATTAGCGGGAGGGCCCTCCGGGGAGCTGTTTTTT	CASRLAGGPSGELFF
TRBV5-6	15	NA	TRBJ2-3	NA	TGTGCCAGCAGAAGTGGACTTGCTAGCACAGATACGCAGTATTTT	CASRSGLASTDTQYF
TRBV28	15	NA	TRBJ2-1	TRBD2	TGTGCCAGCGGCCAGTTAGCGGGGGGGCTGCATGAGCAGTTCTTC	CASGQLAGGLHEQFF
TRBV11-1	15	NA	TRBJ1-1	NA	TGTGCCAGCAGCTTAGGCCAGGCCCAGAACACTGAAGCTTTCTTT	CASSLGQAQNTEAFF
TRBV7-2	15	few	TRBJ1-1	NA	TGTGCCAGCAGCTTAGTGGTGGTTCCGAACACTGAAGCTTTCTTT	CASSLVVVPNTEAFF
TRBV20-1	12	NA	TRBJ2-7	TRBD2	TGCAGTGTGAAGCGGGGGGGTCGGGAGCAGTACTTC	CSVKRGGREQYF
TRBV20-1	15	few	TRBJ2-6	NA	TGCAGTGCTAGACCACAGGGTTCTGGGGCCAACGTCCTGACTTTC	CSARPQGSGANVLTF
TRBV20-1	13	many	TRBJ1-2	TRBD1	TGCAGTGCTCAAACAGGGGGTGGGAATGGCTACACCTTC	CSAQTGGGNGYTF
TRBV9	14	many	TRBJ2-7	NA	TGTGCCAGCAGCGTAGGAGGCGGCCCCTACGAGCAGTACTTC	CASSVGGGPYEQYF
TRBV28	14	NA	TRBJ2-7	TRBD1	TGTGCCAGCAGTTTCCACCGGGACAGATACGAGCAGTACTTC	CASSFHRDRYEQYF
TRBV6-2/TRBV6-3	17	NA	TRBJ2-4	TRBD1	TGTGCCAGCAGTCCTACCATACTCTGGACAGGGGAAAACATTCAGTACTTC	CASSPTILWTGENIQYF
TRBV9	16	few	TRBJ2-5	TRBD1	TGTGCCAGCAGCGTAGAGGGGGACAGGGGACAAGAGACCCAGTACTTC	CASSVEGDRGQETQYF
TRBV28	15	many	TRBJ1-2	NA	TGTGCCAGCAGTTTTACGCCGACGGATCGAGGGGGCTACACCTTC	CASSFTPTDRGGYTF
TRBV5-5	14	NA	TRBJ1-2	TRBD1	TGTGCCAGCAGCTCCTCAGGGGGAAGATATGGCTACACCTTC	CASSSSGGRYGYTF
TRBV12-3/TRBV12-4	14	many	TRBJ2-1	NA	TGTGCCAGCAGTGGAGGGACTTCCTACAATGAGCAGTTCTTC	CASSGGTSYNEQFF
TRBV28	14	NA	TRBJ2-7	TRBD2	TGTGCCAGCAGTTTGCTAGCGGGCGTCTGGGAGCAGTACTTC	CASSLLAGVWEQYF
TRBV9	13	many	TRBJ2-3	NA	TGTGCCAGCAGCCCCTTGGGTGCAGATACGCAGTATTTT	CASSPLGADTQYF
TRBV23-1	16	NA	TRBJ2-3	NA	TGCGCCAGCAGTCAATCAGGCCGATCCTGGGTAGATACGCAGTATTTT	CASSQSGRSWVDTQYF
TRBV28	14	many	TRBJ1-1	NA	TGTGCCAGCAATGGGGCGGGGGTGGACACTGAAGCTTTCTTT	CASNGAGVDTEAFF
TRBV20-1	15	NA	TRBJ2-5	TRBD1	TGCAGTGCTAGAGATCCAAGGACAGGGGAAGAGACCCAGTACTTC	CSARDPRTGEETQYF
TRBV6-2/TRBV6-3	16	many	TRBJ2-1	TRBD1	TGTGCCAGCAGTCCATTGACAGGGGGTCGGTACAATGAGCAGTTCTTC	CASSPLTGGRYNEQFF
TRBV20-1	14	NA	TRBJ1-1	NA	TGCAGTGCTAGAGACCTCGCCCCGAACACTGAAGCTTTCTTT	CSARDLAPNTEAFF
TRBV7-7	13	few	TRBJ2-5	TRBD1	TGTGCCAGCAGCGTCGGACAGGGCGGGACCCAGTACTTC	CASSVGQGGTQYF
TRBV29-1	15	few	TRBJ2-2	TRBD2	TGCAGCGTTGAAGGACTAGCGGGAGTTGACGGGGAGCTGTTTTTT	CSVEGLAGVDGELFF
TRBV5-1	14	many	TRBJ1-2	NA	TGCGCCAGCAGCTTGGACGGGGGGACCAGGGGCTACACCTTC	CASSLDGGTRGYTF
TRBV21-1	9	NA	TRBJ2-1	NA	TGTGCCCGCCCGGGTGAGCAGTTCTTC	CARPGEQFF
TRBV11-1	14	few	TRBJ2-2	TRBD1	TGTGCCTCTACCCAGGGGGCCTTCGGAGGGGAGCTGTTTTTT	CASTQGAFGGELFF
TRBV20-1	12	NA	TRBJ2-1	NA	TGCAGTGCCAAGGCGCTTGGCCCTACAGAGTTCTTC	CSAKALGPTEFF
TRBV6-2/TRBV6-3	18	NA	TRBJ2-7	TRBD2	TGTGCCAGCAGATTGGGACTAGCGGGCACCTACCTAGGATACGAGCAGTACTTC	CASRLGLAGTYLGYEQYF
TRBV29-1	17	many	TRBJ1-1	TRBD1	TGCAGCGCCGCGGGCCTTCCTGGGGACAGGGTAGGGGTAGAAGCTTTCTTT	CSAAGLPGDRVGVEAFF
TRBV7-3	16	NA	TRBJ2-3	NA	TGTGCCAGCAGCTTAAGAGGCGGGGCTAGCACAGATACGCAGTATTTT	CASSLRGGASTDTQYF
TRBV12-3/TRBV12-4	15	NA	TRBJ2-4	NA	TGTGCCAGCAGCCCGGAACTCCTAGCCAAAAACATTCAGTACTTC	CASSPELLAKNIQYF
TRBV12-3/TRBV12-4	11	once	TRBJ1-1	NA	TGTGCCAGCAGACGGGGGGCTGAAGCTTTCTTT	CASRRGAEAFF
TRBV27	13	NA	TRBJ1-5	NA	TGTGCCAGCGCAGACCTACCAAATCAGCCCCAGCATTTT	CASADLPNQPQHF
TRBV10-3	11	few	TRBJ2-1	NA	TGTGCCATCAGATCACGGGATGAGCAGTTCTTC	CAIRSRDEQFF
TRBV15	15	many	TRBJ1-4	NA	TGTGCCACCAGCAGAGATCGAGGGGCTGATGAAAAACTGTTTTTT	CATSRDRGADEKLFF
TRBV5-1	14	few	TRBJ1-1	NA	TGCGCCAGCAGCAAGTGGGGGGAGAACACTGAAGCTTTCTTT	CASSKWGENTEAFF
TRBV29-1	10	NA	TRBJ1-1	NA	TGCAGCGTTGTGGACACTGAAGCTTTCTTT	CSVVDTEAFF
TRBV6-1	16	NA	TRBJ2-5	NA	TGTGCCAGCAGTGTCCTCCCGGCGGGACGCCAAGAGACCCAGTACTTC	CASSVLPAGRQETQYF
TRBV6-2/TRBV6-3	14	many	TRBJ1-5	NA	TGTGCCAGCAGTTACTCAGGGGGGAATCAGCCCCAGCATTTT	CASSYSGGNQPQHF
TRBV5-5	16	NA	TRBJ2-5	TRBD2	TGTGCCAGCAGCTTTCAAGCAAGCGGGGGGTTGGAGACCCAGTACTTC	CASSFQASGGLETQYF
TRBV30	12	NA	TRBJ2-7	NA	TGTGCCTGGAGTCAGGGGCTGTACGAGCAGTACTTC	CAWSQGLYEQYF
TRBV25-1	14	NA	TRBJ2-5	NA	TGTGCCAGCAGTGAATATGCAGGACCTGAGACCCAGTACTTC	CASSEYAGPETQYF
TRBV20-1	15	NA	TRBJ2-1	TRBD2	TGCAGTGCTAGAATAGCGGGAGGGCACTACAATGAGCAGTTCTTC	CSARIAGGHYNEQFF
TRBV28	16	few	TRBJ1-2	TRBD1	TGTGCCAGCTCTTCTCCGTCAATGACAGGGATCTATGGCTACACCTTC	CASSSPSMTGIYGYTF
TRBV5-1	16	NA	TRBJ2-6	TRBD2	TGCGCCAGCAGGAACGGGGGGATCTCTGGGGCCAACGTCCTGACTTTC	CASRNGGISGANVLTF
TRBV20-1	15	few	TRBJ2-7	TRBD2	TGCAGTGCGAGTTTTAGCGGGAGGATCGGCGAGGAGCAGTACTTC	CSASFSGRIGEEQYF
TRBV6-5	16	NA	TRBJ1-1	NA	TGTGCCAGCAGTTACTCGCCGCCGGGGGCTAGAACTGAAGCTTTCTTT	CASSYSPPGARTEAFF
TRBV6-2/TRBV6-3	16	NA	TRBJ2-5	TRBD1	TGTGCCAGCAGTTCAGGGGACAGCACCCTAAAAGAGACCCAGTACTTC	CASSSGDSTLKETQYF
TRBV6-5	12	few	TRBJ2-7	NA	TGTGCCAGCAGTAGGACAGACGGCGAGCAGTACTTC	CASSRTDGEQYF
TRBV6-1	17	NA	TRBJ2-7	NA	TGTGCCAGCAGTGAACTCCCCTCACTAATAGGGACCTACGAGCAGTACTTC	CASSELPSLIGTYEQYF
TRBV18	13	few	TRBJ2-1	TRBD1	TGTGCCAGCTCAACCAACAGGGGGAATGAGCAGTTCTTC	CASSTNRGNEQFF
TRBV7-9	17	few	TRBJ2-1	TRBD2	TGTGCCAGCAGCCAAAGACTAGCGGGGGGCTATAACAATGAGCAGTTCTTC	CASSQRLAGGYNNEQFF
TRBV4-2	14	NA	TRBJ2-5	NA	TGTGCCAGCAGCGAAGAGCGGGCCCAAGAGACCCAGTACTTC	CASSEERAQETQYF
TRBV7-2	15	many	TRBJ1-1	NA	TGTGCCAGCAGCGCGGTCCCCCGCATGGGAACTGAAGCTTTCTTT	CASSAVPRMGTEAFF
TRBV25-1	11	few	TRBJ2-7	NA	TGTGCCGCCTCCGAGGACGGCGAGCAGTACTTC	CAASEDGEQYF
TRBV20-1	14	NA	TRBJ2-3	TRBD2	TGCAGTGCTAGATTGCTAGCGGGAGGGCACACGCAGTATTTT	CSARLLAGGHTQYF
TRBV13	15	NA	TRBJ1-4	NA	TGTGCCAGCAGCCCCCGACAGGCGGCTAATGAAAAACTGTTTTTT	CASSPRQAANEKLFF